This T cell receptor beta chain was identified in a study of response to subunit inactivated influenza vaccine. This clonotype was seen many times. There are 18 residues in the CDR3. Between the trimmed V and J ends, which lost 3 bases and 0 bases, there was a span of 21 bases. CDR1 and CDR2 from the germline V gene are MDHEN and SYDVKM. TCRdb called the RT-PCR reads again in MiXCR, with one record for every CDR3 protein. The table records around 600,000 distinct CDR3 sequences, 11% of them present only once. The same sample was also studied in work on T cells expressing NK-cell markers. Per that study: A 5'RACE template switching approach incorporating UMIs was used to make TCR beta cDNA. What restricted sorting to alpha-beta TCR T cells in several experiments was an anti-gamma-delta TCR antibody.

Sequencing was performed on PBMCs from blood, taken on the day of vaccination. The TCR comes from a man between 45 and 60 years old who received an inactivated influenza vaccine. The chain recombines TRBV28 with TRBJ2-7; a weak D match, TRBD1 (5 bases). The CDR3 coding sequence is TGTGCCAGCAGTTTCCCTCCCGACAGAACCTTTAGCTCCTACGAGCAGTACTTC. Protein: CASSFPPDRTFSSYEQYF.